Each of the 3 T cell receptor beta chains below was sequenced from the same sample in a study of radiation and T cells in renal cell carcinoma (TCRdb year 2020). Library prep was done by the immunoSEQ multiplex PCR assay. This is the immuneACCESS table as TCRdb keeps it, with only in-frame sequences that have V and J called. A part of the clones is gone; compared with another copy, unresolved V genes explain less than half, and the rest is unexplained. The table for this sample lists some 120,000 clones; roughly 80% of them were counted only once. Approximately 3% of the sample goes to the ten largest clones. The time point tag for this specimen amounts to: baseline pretreatment blood. The treatment or condition label of this sample denotes: 15 Gy SBRT to primary tumor, nephrectomy 4 weeks later. This material consisted of blood, taken from a patient whose treatment included radiotherapy and nephrectomy. Source of these receptors: a woman aged 55-69 years with renal cell carcinoma.

The rearrangement joins TRBV9 to TRBJ2-3; possibly TRBD1 or TRBD2 for D (5 bases each). Germline V gene sequence: CDR1 SGDLS, CDR2 YYNGEE. Trimming stripped 4 bases from V and 4 bases from J, with 13 bases between. The CDR3 has 14 amino acids. CDR3 sequence (DNA): TGTGCCAGCAGCTTGGGGGTCGGGGCAGATACGCAGTATTTT. This gives the protein CASSLGVGADTQYF.

This chain connects TRBV4-2 to TRBJ2-2; D is possibly TRBD2 (6 bases). V shed 7 bases and J shed 0 bases, with 15 bases lying between them. CDR1 is LGHNA and CDR2 is YNFKEQ in the germline V gene. This CDR3 contains 16 residues. CDR3 loop: CASTRELGANTGELFF. The CDR3 nucleotides are TGTGCCAGCACGCGGGAATTGGGGGCGAACACCGGGGAGCTGTTTTTT.

This clone showed up many times. This chain links TRBV7-9 with TRBJ1-4; 9 positions agree with TRBD1. The germline V gene encodes CDR1 SEHNR and CDR2 FQNEAQ (reference sequence). This CDR3 has 16 residues. V shed 5 bases, J shed 4 bases, and the junction held 8 bases outside the gene matches. The CDR3 DNA sequence: TGTGCCAGCAGCGAGAGGACGGGACAGGGTAATGAAAAACTGTTTTTT. Encoded protein: CASSERTGQGNEKLFF.